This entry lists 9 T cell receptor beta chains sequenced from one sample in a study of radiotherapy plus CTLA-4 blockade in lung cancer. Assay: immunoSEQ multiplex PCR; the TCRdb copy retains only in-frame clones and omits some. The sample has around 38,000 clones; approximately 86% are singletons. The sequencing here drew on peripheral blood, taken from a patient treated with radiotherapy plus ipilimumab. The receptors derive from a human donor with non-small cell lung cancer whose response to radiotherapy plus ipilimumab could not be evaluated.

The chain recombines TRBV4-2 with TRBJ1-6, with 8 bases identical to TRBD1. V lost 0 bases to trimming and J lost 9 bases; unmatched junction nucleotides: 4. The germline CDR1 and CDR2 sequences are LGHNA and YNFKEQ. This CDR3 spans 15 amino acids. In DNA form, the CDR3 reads TGTGCCAGCAGCCAAGAACAGGGGGTTGGTTCACCCCTCCACTTT. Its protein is CASSQEQGVGSPLHF.

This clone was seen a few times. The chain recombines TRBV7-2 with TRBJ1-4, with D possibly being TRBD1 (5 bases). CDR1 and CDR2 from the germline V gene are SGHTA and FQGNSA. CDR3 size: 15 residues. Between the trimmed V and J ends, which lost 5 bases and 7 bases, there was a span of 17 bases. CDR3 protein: CASSPGGGGSEKLFF. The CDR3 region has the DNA TGTGCCAGCAGCCCGGGGGGGGGAGGGAGTGAAAAACTGTTTTTT. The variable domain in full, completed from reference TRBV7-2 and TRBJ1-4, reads GAGVSQSPSNKVTEKGKDVELRCDPISGHTALYWYRQSLGQGLEFLIYFQGNSAPDKSGLPSDRFSAERTGGSVSTLTIQRTQQEDSAVYLCASSPGGGGSEKLFFGSGTQLSVL.

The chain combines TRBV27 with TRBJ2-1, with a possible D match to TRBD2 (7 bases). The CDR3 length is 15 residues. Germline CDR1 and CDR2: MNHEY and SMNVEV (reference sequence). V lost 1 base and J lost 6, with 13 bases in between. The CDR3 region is CASSLFTGGLNEQFF. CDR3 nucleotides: TGTGCCAGCAGTTTATTTACGGGGGGCCTCAATGAGCAGTTCTTC.

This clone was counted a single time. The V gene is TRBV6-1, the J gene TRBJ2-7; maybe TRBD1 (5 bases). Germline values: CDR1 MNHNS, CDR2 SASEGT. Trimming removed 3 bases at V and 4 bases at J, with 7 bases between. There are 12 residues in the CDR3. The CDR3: CASSEAGYEQYF. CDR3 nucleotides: TGTGCCAGCAGTGAGGCAGGGTACGAGCAGTACTTC.

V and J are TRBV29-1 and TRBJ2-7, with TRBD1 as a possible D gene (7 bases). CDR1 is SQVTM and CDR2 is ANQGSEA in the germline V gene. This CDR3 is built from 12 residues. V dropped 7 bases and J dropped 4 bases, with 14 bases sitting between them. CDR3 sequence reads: CSGGDSRYEQYF. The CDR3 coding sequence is TGCAGCGGGGGGGACAGCCGATACGAGCAGTACTTC.

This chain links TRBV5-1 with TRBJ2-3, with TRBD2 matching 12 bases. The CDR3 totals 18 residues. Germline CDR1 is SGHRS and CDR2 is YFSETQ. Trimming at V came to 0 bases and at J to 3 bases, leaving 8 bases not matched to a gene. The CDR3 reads CASSLATSGRTGTDTQYF. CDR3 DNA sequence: TGCGCCAGCAGCTTGGCCACTAGCGGGAGGACGGGGACAGATACGCAGTATTTT.

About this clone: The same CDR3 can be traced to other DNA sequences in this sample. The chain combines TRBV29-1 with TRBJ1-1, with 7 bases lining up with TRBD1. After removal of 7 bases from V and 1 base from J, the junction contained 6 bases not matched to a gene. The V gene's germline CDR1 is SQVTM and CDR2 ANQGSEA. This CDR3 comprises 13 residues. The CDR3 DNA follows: TGCAGCGCCACGACAGGGCCGAACACTGAAGCTTTCTTT. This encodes CSATTGPNTEAFF.

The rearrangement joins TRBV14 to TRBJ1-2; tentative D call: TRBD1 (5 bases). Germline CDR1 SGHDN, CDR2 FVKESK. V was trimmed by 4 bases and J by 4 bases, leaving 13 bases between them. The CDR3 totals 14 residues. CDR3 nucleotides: TGTGCCAGCAGCCCACCGGGACTCGGCTATGGCTACACCTTC. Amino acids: CASSPPGLGYGYTF. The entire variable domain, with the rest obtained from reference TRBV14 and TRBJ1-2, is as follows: EAGVTQFPSHSVIEKGQTVTLRCDPISGHDNLYWYRRVMGKEIKFLLHFVKESKQDESGMPNNRFLAERTGGTYSTLKVQPAELEDSGVYFCASSPPGLGYGYTFGSGTRLTVV.

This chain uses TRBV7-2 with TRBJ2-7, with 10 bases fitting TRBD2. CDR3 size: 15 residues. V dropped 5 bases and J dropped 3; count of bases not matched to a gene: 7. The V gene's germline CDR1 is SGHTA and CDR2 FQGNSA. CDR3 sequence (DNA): TGTGCCAGCAGCACTACTAGCGGGAATTTCTACGAGCAGTACTTC. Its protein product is CASSTTSGNFYEQYF.